This T cell receptor beta chain is drawn from a study of blood T cell repertoires in COVID-19. This clone was seen only once. TCRdb's table, derived via immunoSEQ multiplex PCR, lists solely in-frame clones and lacks some. The sample gives roughly 250,000 clones, about 80% of which show up once; about 3% is in the top ten. The germline CDR1 and CDR2 sequences are KGHSH and LQKENI. This CDR3 has 12 amino acids. Trimming left V 3 bases short and J 6 bases short, with 8 bases between. Sequencing input: peripheral blood. The sequence came from a woman at least 80 years old with acute or convalescent COVID-19. The V call is TRBV18, the J call TRBJ1-2; D is ambiguous. The CDR3 DNA is TGTGCCAGCTCACCGTCGCAGAATGGCTACACCTTC. Translation gives CASSPSQNGYTF.